This is a list of T cell receptor beta chains from one sample in a study of blood T cell repertoires in COVID-19. Here immunoSEQ multiplex PCR was the method, and the copy in TCRdb shows in-frame clones only, minus some. The sample has roughly 230,000 clones, approximately 84% seen once; the top ten hold roughly 3.2%. The sequencing input was PBMCs or T cells enriched from blood (not recorded which). The receptors here all came from a man in his forties or fifties who had recovered from COVID-19. Both conserved end residues are part of each CDR3. The D gene is left open where the match is weak. Not all rows give a size; the values are once, few, many and, for expanded clones, a class.

j_call	d_call	v_call	clone_size	cdr3_nt	cdr3_aa
TRBJ1-5	NA	TRBV30	few	TGTGCCTGGAGTGGGGGGGTTAATCAGCCCCAGCATTTT	CAWSGGVNQPQHF
TRBJ1-4	NA	TRBV19	NA	TGTGCCAGTAGTATAGTGGCAGGGCGTGAAAAACTGTTTTTT	CASSIVAGREKLFF
TRBJ2-7	TRBD1	TRBV5-1	NA	TGCGCCAGCAGCTCGGGACAGCCCATGTCATGGGACGAGCAGTACTTC	CASSSGQPMSWDEQYF
TRBJ2-3	TRBD2	TRBV7-6	once	TGTGCCAGCAGCCCCCTAGCGGGGGGGTCAGATACGCAGTATTTT	CASSPLAGGSDTQYF
TRBJ2-7	TRBD2	TRBV11-3	NA	TGTGCCAGCAGCCCACGGGGGACTAGGCGCCAGTTTTCCTACGAGCAGTACTTC	CASSPRGTRRQFSYEQYF
TRBJ2-1	TRBD2	TRBV6-5	few	TGTGCCAGCAGTTACATTGGACTAGCGGGAAGCAATGAGCAGTTCTTC	CASSYIGLAGSNEQFF
TRBJ2-3	TRBD1	TRBV5-5	NA	TGTGCCAGCAGCGTCGTGGGACAGACCACAGATACGCAGTATTTT	CASSVVGQTTDTQYF
TRBJ2-1	TRBD2	TRBV9	NA	TGTGCCAGCAGCGTAGGGCTAGCGGGGGCCTTTTTAAATGAGCAGTTCTTC	CASSVGLAGAFLNEQFF
TRBJ2-7	NA	TRBV20-1	NA	TGCAGTGCTAGAGATCTCCCCGAGCAGTACTTC	CSARDLPEQYF
TRBJ1-1	TRBD1	TRBV2	once	TGTGCCAGCAGTCGGAGAGGACAGGGGAACACTGAAGCTTTCTTT	CASSRRGQGNTEAFF
TRBJ1-2	TRBD1	TRBV25-1	NA	TGTGCCAGCAGCGCCGGGACAGGGACGGGAGGTGGCTACACCTTC	CASSAGTGTGGGYTF
TRBJ2-5	NA	TRBV19	NA	TGTGCCAGTAGTATAGCCTCGCCGACGGAGTACCAAGAGACCCAGTACTTC	CASSIASPTEYQETQYF
TRBJ1-1	NA	TRBV7-9	NA	TGTGCCAGCATCTTGGGACTTCTCAACACTGAAGCTTTCTTT	CASILGLLNTEAFF
TRBJ1-2	TRBD1	TRBV24-1	NA	TGTGCCACCAGGGACAGGGGAGACTATGGCTACACCTTC	CATRDRGDYGYTF
TRBJ2-3	NA	TRBV14	NA	TGTGCCAGCAGCCACAGACCAGGATCTAGCACAGATACGCAGTATTTT	CASSHRPGSSTDTQYF
TRBJ2-1	TRBD2	TRBV29-1	NA	TGCAGCGTTGGGCGGACTAGCGGGAGTCACAATGAGCAGTTCTTC	CSVGRTSGSHNEQFF
TRBJ1-3	TRBD1	TRBV9	NA	TGTGCCAGCAGCGTAGCTACTGGGTTGCCAGGGGGTGGAAACACCATATATTTT	CASSVATGLPGGGNTIYF
TRBJ1-2	TRBD1	TRBV2	NA	TGTGCCAGCAGTTGGACAGGAGGTTCTCCGGGAGGCTACACCTTC	CASSWTGGSPGGYTF
TRBJ2-4	NA	TRBV4-1	once	TGCGCCAGCAGCCAAGGGGACGGGAGCAAAAACATTCAGTACTTC	CASSQGDGSKNIQYF
TRBJ2-1	TRBD2	TRBV5-8	once	TGTGCCAGCAGCCCCCCGGGGAGCGGGATTCCCCACTCCTACAATGAGCAGTTCTTC	CASSPPGSGIPHSYNEQFF
TRBJ1-5	NA	TRBV19	NA	TGTGCCAGTAGTCCAGGGCATCAGCCCCAGCATTTT	CASSPGHQPQHF
TRBJ2-3	TRBD2	TRBV5-1	NA	TGCGCCAGCAGCTTGAAGCGGGGGTACACAGATACGCAGTATTTT	CASSLKRGYTDTQYF